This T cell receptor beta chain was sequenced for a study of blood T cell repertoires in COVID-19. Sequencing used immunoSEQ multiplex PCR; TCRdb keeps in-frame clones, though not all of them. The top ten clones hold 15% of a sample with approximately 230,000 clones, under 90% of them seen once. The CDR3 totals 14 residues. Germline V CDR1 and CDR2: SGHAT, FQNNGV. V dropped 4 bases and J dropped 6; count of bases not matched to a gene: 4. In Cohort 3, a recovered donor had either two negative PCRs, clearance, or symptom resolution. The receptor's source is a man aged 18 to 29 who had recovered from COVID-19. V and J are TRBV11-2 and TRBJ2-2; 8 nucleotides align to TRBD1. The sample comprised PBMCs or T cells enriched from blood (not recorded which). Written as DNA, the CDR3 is TGTGCCAGCAGCTCCGGGACAGGTCCCGGGGAGCTGTTTTTT. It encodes CASSSGTGPGELFF.